Each of the 3 T cell receptor beta chains below was sequenced from the same sample in a study of blood T cell repertoires in COVID-19. The table came from immunoSEQ multiplex PCR; TCRdb's copy has only in-frame clones and leaves some out. The sample contains some 140,000 clones, 91% of which appear only once. The material sequenced was peripheral blood. These receptors all come from a man aged 45 to 65 with acute or convalescent COVID-19.

V gene TRBV7-2 combines with J gene TRBJ2-1; D possibly corresponds to TRBD2 (7 bases). The CDR3 extends over 11 amino acids. The V and J ends lost 11 bases and 7 bases respectively, with 12 bases between them. Germline V gene lookup returns CDR1 SGHTA and CDR2 FQGNSA. CDR3 coding DNA: TGTGCCGAGGGGGGGTCAAATGAGCAGTTCTTC. Translating gives CAEGGSNEQFF.

The chain links TRBV6-5 to TRBJ1-5, with D possibly TRBD1 on 6 matching bases. V lost 9 bases and J 5 bases, leaving 11 bases between the germline ends. Per germline, CDR1 MNHEY and CDR2 SVGAGI. This CDR3 spans 12 amino acids. The CDR3 protein is CASGQPYQPQHF. The DNA for the CDR3 is TGTGCCAGTGGACAGCCTTATCAGCCCCAGCATTTT.

This clone came up once. This rearrangement joins TRBV9 to TRBJ2-5; a weak D match, TRBD2 (5 bases). CDR3 length: 14 amino acids. Trimming took off 3 bases at V and 5 bases at J, with 14 bases between the two ends. Germline assignment: CDR1 SGDLS and CDR2 YYNGEE. CDR3 bases: TGTGCCAGCAGCGGGCCTCGGGGATTGGAGACCCAGTACTTC. Its translation: CASSGPRGLETQYF.